This TCR beta chain was identified during a study of beta chain features in type 1 diabetes. Study results and limitations: TCRB CDR3s were moderately but significantly shorter in Type 1 diabetes patients in all four CD4+ subsets.

V shed 6 bases, J shed 5 bases, and the junction held 4 bases outside the gene matches. This CDR3 region has 14 residues. The germline V gene has CDR1 MNHNY and CDR2 SVGAGI (reference sequence). In its sample, this clone was seen a few times. Its antigen is still unknown. As every portion of the isolated RNA was reverse transcribed, the sequencing read expressed TCRB transcripts. TCRdb's table, derived via immunoSEQ multiplex PCR, lists solely in-frame clones and lacks some. The sample lists 250,000 to 350,000 clones; approximately 15% were seen once. Sequenced sample: naive CD4+ T cells from blood. This TCR derives from a man between 18 and 35 years old with type 1 diabetes. J is TRBJ2-2 and V is TRBV6-6; the match to TRBD1 covers 9 bases. The CDR3 region is CASRSTGGTGELFF. The CDR3 DNA reads TGTGCCAGCAGGTCGACAGGGGGGACCGGGGAGCTGTTTTTT.